The next 31 T cell receptor beta chains were all read from a single sample in a study of blood T cell repertoires in COVID-19. Only in-frame clones appear in the TCRdb table, and some are missing; sequencing was by immunoSEQ multiplex PCR. The sample has 15,000 to 20,000 clones, less than 95% seen once. The sample was peripheral blood. The receptors were gathered from a human donor in a cohort sampled during active COVID-19.

CDR3 DNA: TGTGCCAGCAGCTTGTTGACTAGCGGGAGTCTCGAGCAGTTCTTC. This codes for CASSLLTSGSLEQFF. The rearrangement links TRBV5-8 to TRBJ2-1, with 12 bases that match TRBD2. Trimming took 1 base from V and 10 from J; bases not matched to a gene: 6. In germline, CDR1 is SGHTS, CDR2 YDEGEE. The CDR3 runs to 15 residues. The whole variable domain, filled in from reference TRBV5-8 and TRBJ2-1, reads EAGVTQSPTHLIKTRGQQATLRCSPISGHTSVYWYQQALGLGLQFLLWYDEGEERNRGNFPPRFSGRQFPNYSSELNVNALELEDSALYLCASSLLTSGSLEQFFGPGTRLTVL.

V usage is TRBV7-2 and J usage is TRBJ2-2; a possible D gene is TRBD1 (6 bases). Trimming removed 5 bases from V and 7 bases from J, with 17 bases in between. In germline, CDR1 is SGHTA, CDR2 FQGNSA. The CDR3 has 15 residues. Here the CDR3 reads CASSQGTSSGGELFF. The CDR3, as DNA: TGTGCCAGCAGCCAAGGGACAAGCTCTGGCGGGGAGCTGTTTTTT.

The CDR3 DNA reads as TGCGCCAGCTGGGGGGGGGCGAACACCGGGGAGCTGTTTTTT. Its protein product is CASWGGANTGELFF. The chain is built from TRBV10-1 and TRBJ2-2, with 7 bases fitting TRBD2. The CDR3 spans 14 residues. V was clipped by 8 bases and J by 0 bases; unmatched bases: 3. Germline-derived CDR1 and CDR2 are WNHNN and SYGVQD (reference sequence).

V is TRBV19 and J is TRBJ1-6, with D uncertain. The germline CDR1 and CDR2 sequences are LNHDA and SQIVND (reference sequence). The ends were cut back, 4 bases at V and 10 bases at J, with 11 bases in the middle. The CDR3 is 13 residues long. The CDR3 spells CASSTQVSSPLHF. The CDR3 DNA sequence: TGTGCCAGTAGTACGCAGGTGTCGTCACCCCTCCACTTT.

The V gene is TRBV6-2 or TRBV6-3, the J gene TRBJ2-1; D perhaps matches TRBD2 (6 bases). V lost 0 bases and J lost 2, with 17 bases in between. Germline CDR1 reads MNHEY; CDR2 reads SVGEGT. This CDR3 has 18 amino acids. The DNA for the CDR3 is TGTGCCAGCAGTTACTCGACGCGGGGTATGGGGGCCTACAATGAGCAGTTCTTC. Translating it yields CASSYSTRGMGAYNEQFF.

In this sample, this clone turned up once. The chain uses TRBV5-1 and TRBJ2-7; 7 bases are a match to TRBD1. Per the germline V gene, CDR1 is SGHRS and CDR2 is YFSETQ. The CDR3 has 14 amino acids. Trimming removed 4 bases from V and 2 bases from J; junction bases left unmatched: 6. CDR3 in amino acids: CASSKTGPTYEQYF. The CDR3 coding sequence is TGCGCCAGCAGCAAGACAGGGCCTACCTACGAGCAGTACTTC.

V gene TRBV2 combines with J gene TRBJ1-4; perhaps TRBD1 as D (5 bases). Looked up from germline, CDR1 is SNHLY and CDR2 is FYNNEI. The CDR3 totals 13 residues. The ends were cut back, 7 bases at V and 4 bases at J, with 10 bases in the middle. The CDR3 nucleotides are TGTGCCAGCAACGGGCAGGGTAATGAAAAACTGTTTTTT. Its translation is CASNGQGNEKLFF.

This chain joins TRBV7-9 and TRBJ2-1; TRBD1 might be the D (5 bases). CDR1 and CDR2 from the germline V gene are SEHNR and FQNEAQ (reference sequence). The CDR3 totals 16 residues. Between the trimmed V and J ends, which lost 1 base and 2 bases, there was a span of 12 bases. The CDR3 nucleotides are TGTGCCAGCAGCTTAGTGGGGCAGGATCCCTACAATGAGCAGTTCTTC. Translation gives CASSLVGQDPYNEQFF.

The rearrangement joins TRBV6-5 to TRBJ1-2, with 7 bases identical to TRBD1. The germline V gene encodes CDR1 MNHEY and CDR2 SVGAGI. This CDR3 contains 14 residues. V lost 2 bases and J lost 5; bases outside the gene matches: 5. CDR3 nucleotide sequence: TGTGCCAGCAGTTACACCAACAGGGGTTATGGCTACACCTTC. This sequence encodes CASSYTNRGYGYTF.

The chain recombines TRBV5-1 with TRBJ2-5; TRBD2 matches at 11 bases. In germline, CDR1 is SGHRS, CDR2 YFSETQ. After removal of 3 bases from V and 2 bases from J, the junction contained 6 bases not matched to a gene. CDR3 length: 16 residues. The CDR3 sequence is CASSSASGGLQETQYF. The CDR3 DNA reads TGCGCCAGCAGCTCCGCTAGCGGGGGGCTGCAAGAGACCCAGTACTTC. Together with reference TRBV5-1 and TRBJ2-5, the CDR3 gives the full variable domain: KAGVTQTPRYLIKTRGQQVTLSCSPISGHRSVSWYQQTPGQGLQFLFEYFSETQRNKGNFPGRFSGRQFSNSRSEMNVSTLELGDSALYLCASSSASGGLQETQYFGPGTRLLVL.

The count of this clone is one. The rearrangement uses TRBV7-9 and TRBJ1-2, with TRBD1 identical over 7 bases. The germline V gene has CDR1 SEHNR and CDR2 FQNEAQ (reference sequence). V dropped 5 bases and J dropped 4; count of bases not matched to a gene: 7. The CDR3 spans 14 residues. The CDR3 sequence: CASSLTGATYGYTF. CDR3 DNA sequence: TGTGCCAGCAGCCTTACAGGGGCCACCTATGGCTACACCTTC.

V usage is TRBV2 and J usage is TRBJ2-7; no reliable D call. The germline gives CDR1 SNHLY, CDR2 FYNNEI. This CDR3 comprises 13 residues. V shed 7 bases and J shed 4 bases, with 14 bases lying between them. DNA for the CDR3: TGTGCCAGCAACAGCCTTATAAAGTACGAGCAGTACTTC. This encodes CASNSLIKYEQYF. The full variable domain, its missing parts supplied by reference TRBV2 and TRBJ2-7, is EPEVTQTPSHQVTQMGQEVILRCVPISNHLYFYWYRQILGQKVEFLVSFYNNEISEKSEIFDDQFSVERPDGSNFTLKIRSTKLEDSAMYFCASNSLIKYEQYFGPGTRLTVT.

This chain links TRBV7-8 with TRBJ2-1; 12 nucleotides line up with TRBD2. The germline V gene has CDR1 SGHVS and CDR2 FQNEAQ. The J segment lost 12 bases and the V segment lost 5 bases, leaving 11 bases of the junction unmatched. The CDR3 is made up of 15 amino acids. The DNA of the CDR3 is TGTGCCAGCAGCCCCGGACTAGCGGGAAGCAGTTGGCAGTTCTTC. This encodes CASSPGLAGSSWQFF.

This chain links TRBV6-1 with TRBJ1-3; no definite D call. Trimming took 3 bases from V and 0 from J, leaving 6 bases between them. This CDR3 has 14 residues. Germline V gene sequence: CDR1 MNHNS, CDR2 SASEGT. The CDR3 bases are TGTGCCAGCAGTGATACTCCCTCTGGAAACACCATATATTTT. Protein product: CASSDTPSGNTIYF.

V gene TRBV5-1 combines with J gene TRBJ2-3, with a weak D call TRBD1 (5 bases). The germline CDR1 and CDR2 sequences are SGHRS and YFSETQ. Trimming took 2 bases from V and 6 from J, leaving 13 bases between them. CDR3 length equals 14 residues. This CDR3 reads CASSLQEPGDTQYF. The CDR3 coding sequence is TGCGCCAGCAGCTTACAGGAGCCCGGGGATACGCAGTATTTT. Variable domain in full (rest from reference TRBV5-1 and TRBJ2-3): KAGVTQTPRYLIKTRGQQVTLSCSPISGHRSVSWYQQTPGQGLQFLFEYFSETQRNKGNFPGRFSGRQFSNSRSEMNVSTLELGDSALYLCASSLQEPGDTQYFGPGTRLTVL.

The chain couples TRBV6-5 to TRBJ2-7, with 10 bases fitting TRBD1. There are 13 residues in the CDR3. The germline gives CDR1 MNHEY, CDR2 SVGAGI. The V and J ends lost 2 bases and 9 bases, in that order; junction bases with no gene match: 4. CDR3 coding DNA: TGTGCCAGCAGTTACCCAGGGACAGGGGTGCAGTACTTC. This encodes CASSYPGTGVQYF.

The V gene is TRBV5-5, the J gene TRBJ1-3, with D possibly matching TRBD1 (6 bases). Germline CDR1 reads SGHKS; CDR2 reads YYEKEE (reference sequence). V lost 4 bases and J 2 bases, leaving 19 bases between the germline ends. This CDR3 has 17 amino acids. The CDR3 sequence is CASSLGPVRGAGNTIYF. The CDR3 DNA reads TGTGCCAGCAGCCTTGGACCGGTCAGGGGAGCTGGAAACACCATATATTTT.

This rearrangement joins TRBV28 to TRBJ2-7, with 8 bases aligning to TRBD2. The CDR3 has 14 residues. Trimming removed 3 bases from V and 6 bases from J; junction bases left unmatched: 7. The germline gives CDR1 MDHEN, CDR2 SYDVKM. The CDR3 DNA reads TGTGCCAGCAGTTTGGCGGGGGGCTTTTTCGAGCAGTACTTC. Translation gives CASSLAGGFFEQYF.

The chain uses TRBV28 and TRBJ1-5, with a weak D call TRBD1 (5 bases). Between the trimmed V and J ends, which lost 3 bases and 6 bases, there was a span of 18 bases. This CDR3 comprises 16 residues. Looked up from germline, CDR1 is MDHEN and CDR2 is SYDVKM. Here the CDR3 DNA reads TGTGCCAGCAGTTTCCCCCGGCTCAGGGAGGGTCAGCCCCAGCATTTT. Amino acid sequence: CASSFPRLREGQPQHF.

The chain employs TRBV15 and TRBJ2-1; 8 bases map to TRBD2. Germline-derived CDR1 and CDR2 are LNHNV and YYDKDF (reference sequence). CDR3 length: 15 amino acids. V trimming: 0 bases; J trimming: 6 bases; junction bases outside the gene matches: 4. The CDR3 bases are TGTGCCACCAGCAGAGAACTAGCGGTGGGCAATGAGCAGTTCTTC. Residues: CATSRELAVGNEQFF.

The chain combines TRBV5-6 with TRBJ2-7, with 10 bases fitting TRBD1. From germline, CDR1 is SGHDT and CDR2 YYEEEE. Trimming cost V 4 bases and J 2 bases; bases outside gene matches: 3. CDR3 length: 14 amino acids. The CDR3 is CASSRTGGPYEQYV. Written as DNA, the CDR3 is TGTGCCAGCAGCCGGACAGGGGGGCCCTACGAGCAGTACGTC.

V and J are TRBV3-1 (or the pseudogene TRBV3-2) and TRBJ2-2; D is undetermined. Germline V gene lookup returns CDR1 LGHDT and CDR2 YNNKEL (reference sequence). The germline V and J ends were trimmed by 6 bases and 1 base, with 12 bases remaining between them. CDR3 length: 15 amino acids. CDR3 amino acids: CASRQLYQNTGELFF. The CDR3 DNA is TGTGCCAGCAGACAACTATACCAGAACACCGGGGAGCTGTTTTTT.

The J gene is TRBJ1-1, the V gene TRBV24-1, with D unclear. With 3 bases removed from V and 3 bases from J, the gap between germline ends came to 7 bases. The CDR3 has 13 amino acids. Germline V gene lookup returns CDR1 KGHDR and CDR2 SFDVKD. CDR3 DNA: TGTGCCACCAGTGATAGAAGCGACACTGAAGCTTTCTTT. It specifies CATSDRSDTEAFF.

This chain connects TRBV5-8 to TRBJ2-1; tentative D call: TRBD2 (6 bases). Trimming took 2 bases from V and 3 from J, leaving 12 bases between them. CDR3 size: 15 residues. CDR1 and CDR2 (germline): SGHTS, YDEGEE. The CDR3 spells CASSFTTGVYNEQFF. The DNA for the CDR3 is TGTGCCAGCAGCTTTACTACGGGGGTCTACAATGAGCAGTTCTTC.

V usage is TRBV18 and J usage is TRBJ2-2; D might be TRBD1 (6 bases). CDR1 KGHSH and CDR2 LQKENI come from the germline V gene. Between the trimmed V and J ends, which lost 3 bases and 1 base, there was a span of 9 bases. The CDR3 has 15 residues. DNA of the CDR3: TGTGCCAGCTCACCGAAGACAGGGAACACCGGGGAGCTGTTTTTT. It specifies CASSPKTGNTGELFF.

V and J are TRBV6-5 and TRBJ2-7, with TRBD1 matching 8 bases. The CDR3 length is 15 residues. Unmatched junction bases numbered 7, after V lost 1 base and J lost 5 bases. Germline V gene lookup returns CDR1 MNHEY and CDR2 SVGAGI. In nucleotides, the CDR3 is TGTGCCAGCAGTTACTGGGGACAGGACCACAACGAGCAGTACTTC. Translation: CASSYWGQDHNEQYF.

The rearrangement uses TRBV6-5 and TRBJ2-7, with 7 bases identical to TRBD2. This CDR3 has 16 residues. From germline, CDR1 is MNHEY and CDR2 SVGAGI. After removal of 4 bases from V and 7 bases from J, the junction contained 16 bases not matched to a gene. The CDR3 reads CASSFLPTSPQREQYF. CDR3 bases: TGTGCCAGCAGTTTCCTCCCGACTAGCCCTCAGAGGGAGCAGTACTTC.

The CDR3: CASSVDSTGYEQYF. The CDR3 coding sequence is TGTGCCAGCAGCGTAGACTCTACGGGTTACGAGCAGTACTTC. The chain employs TRBV9 and TRBJ2-7; the D is unclear. This CDR3 region has 14 residues. The germline V gene has CDR1 SGDLS and CDR2 YYNGEE. Between the trimmed V and J ends, which lost 0 bases and 4 bases, there was a span of 11 bases.

The V call is TRBV10-2, the J call TRBJ2-7; TRBD1 agrees at 7 bases. In germline, CDR1 is WSHSY, CDR2 SAAADI. The CDR3 covers 17 residues. J was trimmed by 3 bases and V by 4 bases; bases with no gene match: 15. The DNA of the CDR3 is TGCGCCAGCAGTGGGTCAACGGGACAGAGGGCGGGCTACGAGCAGTACGTC. It specifies CASSGSTGQRAGYEQYV.

The chain carries TRBV28 and TRBJ2-7; TRBD1 aligns across 12 bases. V lost 2 bases and J lost 3; bases outside the gene matches: 5. This CDR3 has 16 amino acids. Germline V gene sequence: CDR1 MDHEN, CDR2 SYDVKM. Here the CDR3 DNA reads TGTGCCAGCAGTTTAGGGGGGACAGGGGGCGGCTACGAGCAGTACTTC. Its translation is CASSLGGTGGGYEQYF.

This clone occurred once. V gene TRBV15 combines with J gene TRBJ1-2, with D maybe TRBD1 (6 bases). Germline CDR1 and CDR2: LNHNV and YYDKDF (reference sequence). The V gene lost 1 base and the J gene lost 1 base, with 19 bases spanning the gap. The CDR3 is made up of 18 amino acids. The CDR3 loop is CATSRGGGLDKDNYGYTF. The CDR3 coding sequence is TGTGCCACCAGCAGAGGGGGGGGGCTTGATAAAGATAACTATGGCTACACCTTC.